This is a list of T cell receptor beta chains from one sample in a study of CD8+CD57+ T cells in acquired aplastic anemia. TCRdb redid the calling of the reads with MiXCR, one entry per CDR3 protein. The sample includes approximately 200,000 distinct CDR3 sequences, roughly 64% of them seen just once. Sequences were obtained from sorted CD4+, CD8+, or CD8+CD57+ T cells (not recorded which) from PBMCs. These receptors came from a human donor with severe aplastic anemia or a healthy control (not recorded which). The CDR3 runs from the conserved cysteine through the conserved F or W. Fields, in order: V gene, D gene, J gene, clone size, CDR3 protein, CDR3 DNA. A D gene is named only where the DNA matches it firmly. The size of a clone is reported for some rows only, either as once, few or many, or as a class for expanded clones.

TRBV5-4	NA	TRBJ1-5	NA	CASSPFEANQPQHF	TGTGCCAGCAGCCCCTTTGAGGCCAATCAGCCCCAGCATTTT
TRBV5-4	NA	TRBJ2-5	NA	CASSPERTGEQETQYF	TGTGCCAGCAGCCCCGAGCGAACCGGGGAACAAGAGACCCAGTACTTC
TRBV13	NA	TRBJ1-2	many	CASSLGGENYGYTF	TGTGCCAGCAGCTTAGGCGGGGAAAACTATGGCTACACCTTC
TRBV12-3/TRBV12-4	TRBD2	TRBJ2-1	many	CASSIASGGAHNEQFF	TGTGCCAGCAGTATCGCTAGCGGGGGGGCCCACAATGAGCAGTTCTTC
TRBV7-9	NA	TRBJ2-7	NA	CASSGLGYEQYF	TGTGCCAGCAGCGGGCTAGGCTACGAGCAGTACTTC
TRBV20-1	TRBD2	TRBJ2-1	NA	CSATGTSGRALHEQFF	TGCAGTGCTACCGGGACTAGCGGGAGGGCCCTGCATGAGCAGTTCTTC
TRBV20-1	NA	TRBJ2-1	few	CSARASAGGYNEQFF	TGCAGTGCTAGAGCCTCGGCTGGGGGCTACAATGAGCAGTTCTTC
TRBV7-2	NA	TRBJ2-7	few	CASSPSVGSAYEQYF	TGTGCCAGCAGCCCATCCGTGGGGTCAGCCTACGAGCAGTACTTC
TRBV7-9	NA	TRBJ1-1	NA	CASSLSEASNTEAFF	TGTGCCAGCAGCTTATCAGAGGCCTCGAACACTGAAGCTTTCTTT
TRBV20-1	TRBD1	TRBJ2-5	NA	CSARVTGDNQETQYF	TGCAGTGCTAGGGTGACAGGGGATAACCAAGAGACCCAGTACTTC
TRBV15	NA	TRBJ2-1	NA	CATSRDKGTPVGLNEQFF	TGTGCCACCAGCAGAGATAAGGGGACACCGGTCGGGCTCAATGAGCAGTTCTTC
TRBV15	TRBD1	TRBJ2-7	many	CATKGTGASYEQYF	TGTGCCACCAAGGGGACAGGGGCTTCCTACGAGCAGTACTTC
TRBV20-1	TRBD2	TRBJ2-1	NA	CSARLGLAGRNEQFF	TGCAGTGCTAGGCTCGGGCTAGCGGGACGCAATGAGCAGTTCTTC